Each of the 19 T cell receptor beta chains below was sequenced from the same sample in a study of T cell responses to AZD1222 COVID-19 vaccine. Sequenced by immunoSEQ multiplex PCR; TCRdb stores in-frame clones only, minus some. Among approximately 190,000 clones listed, approximately 92% were seen once. The sequencing here drew on peripheral blood, taken 28 days after the second dose of the MenACWY control vaccine. These receptors were taken from an adult who received the MenACWY meningococcal vaccine as a control.

The genes are TRBV7-9 and TRBJ2-3, with D maybe TRBD1 (6 bases). Germline V gene lookup returns CDR1 SEHNR and CDR2 FQNEAQ (reference sequence). CDR3 length: 17 amino acids. With 2 bases removed from V and 1 base from J, the gap between germline ends came to 16 bases. The CDR3 here is CASSLYRWQGRTDTQYF. As DNA, the CDR3 is TGTGCCAGCAGCTTATATAGGTGGCAGGGGCGCACAGATACGCAGTATTTT.

The J gene is TRBJ2-5, the V gene TRBV3-1 (or the pseudogene TRBV3-2); 8 bases map to TRBD2. J lost 5 bases, V lost 4 bases, and 9 bases had no gene match. The germline V gene encodes CDR1 LGHDT and CDR2 YNNKEL (reference sequence). This CDR3 contains 15 residues. Here the CDR3 reads CASSLRERELETQYF. CDR3 coding DNA: TGTGCCAGCAGCCTGAGGGAGCGGGAGTTGGAGACCCAGTACTTC.

The J gene is TRBJ1-5, the V gene TRBV2; no firm D call. V dropped 3 bases and J dropped 5 bases, with 11 bases sitting between them. Per germline, CDR1 SNHLY and CDR2 FYNNEI. The CDR3 is made up of 14 amino acids. The CDR3 loop is CASSDKAADQPQHF. Here the CDR3 DNA reads TGTGCCAGCAGTGACAAGGCAGCAGATCAGCCCCAGCATTTT.

The CDR3 loop reads CASSTSSTDTQYF. As DNA, the CDR3 is TGTGCCAGCAGCACCTCTAGCACAGATACGCAGTATTTT. The chain couples TRBV9 to TRBJ2-3; D uncertain. Germline V CDR1 and CDR2: SGDLS, YYNGEE. Trimming removed 4 bases at V and 0 bases at J, with 6 bases between. The CDR3 extends over 13 amino acids. The full variable domain, completed using reference TRBV9 and TRBJ2-3, is DSGVTQTPKHLITATGQRVTLRCSPRSGDLSVYWYQQSLDQGLQFLIQYYNGEERAKGNILERFSAQQFPDLHSELNLSSLELGDSALYFCASSTSSTDTQYFGPGTRLTVL.

The gene calls are TRBV30 and TRBJ1-5, with D unclear. The germline V and J ends were trimmed by 4 bases and 0 bases, with 10 bases remaining between them. The CDR3 totals 14 residues. Germline V gene sequence: CDR1 GTSNPN, CDR2 SVGIG (reference sequence). Here the CDR3 DNA reads TGTGCCTGGACGGCAGGCAATAGCAATCAGCCCCAGCATTTT. Translation gives CAWTAGNSNQPQHF.

The J gene is TRBJ2-1, the V gene TRBV2; D gene unclear. V lost 2 bases and J lost 12, with 11 bases in between. The CDR3 covers 12 residues. Germline values: CDR1 SNHLY, CDR2 FYNNEI. The CDR3 here is CASSETSWSQFF. DNA for the CDR3: TGTGCCAGCAGTGAAACCTCGTGGTCGCAGTTCTTC.

The J gene is TRBJ1-1, the V gene TRBV30, with a possible D match to TRBD1 (5 bases). Germline V gene data show CDR1 as GTSNPN and CDR2 as SVGIG (reference sequence). Trimming took 0 bases from V and 1 from J, leaving 9 bases between them. CDR3 size: 14 residues. CDR3 DNA sequence: TGTGCCTGGAGTGTGAGGGGCCGGAACACTGAAGCTTTCTTT. As protein: CAWSVRGRNTEAFF.

The chain combines TRBV6-6 with TRBJ1-4, with D possibly TRBD1 on 5 matching bases. The CDR3 contains 16 residues. V was clipped by 1 base and J by 1 base, with 10 bases between them. Germline assignment: CDR1 MNHNY and CDR2 SVGAGI (reference sequence). The CDR3: CASSYWGGETNEKLFF. The CDR3 nucleotides are TGTGCCAGCAGTTACTGGGGGGGGGAAACTAATGAAAAACTGTTTTTT.

The chain carries TRBV5-6 and TRBJ1-1; 8 nucleotides match TRBD1. The CDR3 loop spans 15 amino acids. With V trimmed by 0 bases and J by 7 bases, 8 bases remained unmatched. Germline V lookup: CDR1 SGHDT, CDR2 YYEEEE. CDR3 bases: TGTGCCAGCAGCTTGGGGACAGGGAAGGGGCTTGAAGCTTTCTTT. Protein: CASSLGTGKGLEAFF.

This clone has a handful of counts. The V call is TRBV27, the J call TRBJ2-2; D gene uncertain. Germline V lookup: CDR1 MNHEY, CDR2 SMNVEV (reference sequence). This CDR3 is 14 amino acids long. Between the trimmed V and J ends, which lost 6 bases and 0 bases, there was a span of 8 bases. The CDR3 reads CASRGTANTGELFF. Written as DNA, the CDR3 is TGTGCCAGCAGGGGCACAGCGAACACCGGGGAGCTGTTTTTT.

The chain employs TRBV7-2 and TRBJ2-2; D gene unclear. The CDR3 is 13 residues long. Trimming shortened V by 4 bases and J by 7 bases, and 10 bases separated the two germline ends. The germline V gene encodes CDR1 SGHTA and CDR2 FQGNSA. The CDR3 DNA is TGTGCCAGCAGCTCCGTATCGGGCGGGGAGCTGTTTTTT. Residues: CASSSVSGGELFF.

A single count supports this clone. The rearrangement uses TRBV5-1 and TRBJ1-4, with D hard to call. CDR3 length: 15 amino acids. Germline CDR1 and CDR2: SGHRS and YFSETQ. Trimming removed 0 bases at V and 7 bases at J, with 13 bases between. The CDR3 DNA is TGCGCCAGCAGCTTGGCTTACCAGGAGGGTGAAAAACTGTTTTTT. As protein: CASSLAYQEGEKLFF.

This chain links TRBV21-1 with TRBJ1-1. TRBV21-1 is shown as a pseudogene. This CDR3 contains 15 residues. CDR3 DNA sequence: TGTGCCAGCAGCAAAAGGAGGCAGCGAAACACTGAAGCTTTCTTT. Amino acid sequence: CASSKRRQRNTEAFF.

The chain has TRBV2 and TRBJ2-7, with 7 bases identical to TRBD1. The CDR3 is 16 residues long. V shed 6 bases, J shed 0 bases, and the junction held 11 bases outside the gene matches. CDR1 is SNHLY and CDR2 is FYNNEI in the germline V gene. CDR3 loop: CASSLGQVFFSYEQYF. In nucleotides, the CDR3 is TGTGCCAGCAGCCTCGGACAGGTCTTCTTCTCCTACGAGCAGTACTTC.

V and J are TRBV19 and TRBJ1-2; 9 bases are a match to TRBD1. V was pared by 3 bases and J by 0 bases, with 2 bases of the junction left unmatched. Germline values: CDR1 LNHDA, CDR2 SQIVND (reference sequence). The CDR3 runs to 15 residues. CDR3 sequence reads: CASSIDRGANYGYTF. CDR3 DNA: TGTGCCAGTAGTATCGACAGGGGGGCTAACTATGGCTACACCTTC.

The chain combines TRBV15 with TRBJ1-4, with D perhaps TRBD1 (5 bases). In germline, CDR1 is LNHNV, CDR2 YYDKDF (reference sequence). The CDR3 totals 16 residues. Trimming took 1 base from V and 8 from J, leaving 17 bases between them. CDR3 bases: TGTGCCACCAGCAGAGTGGTCGCGGGGGGACGGGAAAAACTGTTTTTT. Its protein product is CATSRVVAGGREKLFF.

In this sample, this clone turned up once. The chain couples TRBV7-2 to TRBJ2-3; D is undetermined. Per the germline V gene, CDR1 is SGHTA and CDR2 is FQGNSA. This CDR3 is 13 amino acids long. Trimming shortened V by 2 bases and J by 2 bases, and 5 bases separated the two germline ends. This CDR3 is CASSLQFTDTQYF. The CDR3 nucleotides read TGTGCCAGCAGCTTACAGTTCACAGATACGCAGTATTTT.

The chain joins TRBV24-1 to TRBJ2-1, with 11 bases identical to TRBD2. CDR3 length: 17 residues. Germline loops: CDR1 KGHDR, CDR2 SFDVKD. V shed 3 bases, J shed 4 bases, and the junction held 7 bases outside the gene matches. The CDR3 bases are TGTGCCACCAGTGATCCCGGGACTAGCGGCTTATACAATGAGCAGTTCTTC. This codes for CATSDPGTSGLYNEQFF.

The chain has TRBV14 and TRBJ2-3; the match to TRBD2 covers 7 bases. This CDR3 comprises 13 residues. After removal of 1 base from V and 10 bases from J, the junction contained 5 bases not matched to a gene. Germline CDR1 reads SGHDN; CDR2 reads FVKESK. In DNA, the CDR3 is TGTGCCAGCAGCCAAGCCCGGGGAGGGGCGCAGTATTTT. Amino acids: CASSQARGGAQYF.